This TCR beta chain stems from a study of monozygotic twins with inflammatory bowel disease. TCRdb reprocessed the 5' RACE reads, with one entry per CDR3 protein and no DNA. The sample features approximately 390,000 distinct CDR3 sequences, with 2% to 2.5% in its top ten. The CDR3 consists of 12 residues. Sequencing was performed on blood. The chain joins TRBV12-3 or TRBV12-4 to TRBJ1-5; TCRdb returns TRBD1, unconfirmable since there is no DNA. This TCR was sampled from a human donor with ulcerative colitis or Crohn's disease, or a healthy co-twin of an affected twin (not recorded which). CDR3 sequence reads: CASNQGTQPQHF.